The 27 T cell receptor beta chains given below trace back to one sample, sequenced in a study of cytomegalovirus exposure and HLA in healthy donors (dated by TCRdb to 2017 to 2019). Library construction relied on the immunoSEQ multiplex PCR assay. For the multiplex PCR, a mixture combining 60 forward primers for TCR Vbeta segments and 13 reverse primers for TCR Jbeta segments was used. The immuneACCESS repertoire file appears here via TCRdb, limited to in-frame rearrangements. These files lack a portion of the clones; in checked studies, under half of the deficit traces to unresolved V genes, and the cause of the others is not known. The table kept for this sample lists 100,000 to 150,000 clones. The ten largest clones capture around 2.9% of the sample. The specimen sequenced was PBMCs. Receptors were obtained from a man aged 25-45 years in good health and CMV-seronegative.

This chain connects TRBV19 to TRBJ2-3; 7 nucleotides line up with TRBD1. The length of the CDR3 is 14 residues. V dropped 10 bases and J dropped 2; count of bases not matched to a gene: 9. Germline CDR1 is LNHDA and CDR2 is SQIVND (reference sequence). CDR3 region: CATSPQGDTDTQYF. Here the CDR3 DNA reads TGTGCCACTTCGCCCCAGGGGGACACAGATACGCAGTATTTT.

This chain uses TRBV27 with TRBJ2-1; 10 bases map to TRBD1. CDR3 length: 17 residues. V dropped 5 bases and J dropped 7; count of bases not matched to a gene: 14. CDR1 and CDR2 (germline): MNHEY, SMNVEV (reference sequence). CDR3 nucleotides: TGTGCCAGCAGTCCTCTCCCGGGACAGGGGAGGTCAAATGAGCAGTTCTTC. This codes for CASSPLPGQGRSNEQFF.

V is TRBV7-2 and J is TRBJ1-2; TRBD1 might be the D (5 bases). Trimming cost V 1 base and J 3 bases, with 12 bases left between them. This CDR3 contains 15 residues. Germline V gives CDR1 SGHTA, CDR2 FQGNSA. In DNA, the CDR3 is TGTGCCAGCAGCTTAGACAGGCGTAGGTACTATGGCTACACCTTC. Encoded protein: CASSLDRRRYYGYTF.

The chain combines TRBV29-1 with TRBJ2-3, with a tentative D call TRBD2 (6 bases). The CDR3 has 12 residues. Trimming removed 8 bases from V and 8 bases from J, with 17 bases in between. Germline assignment: CDR1 SQVTM and CDR2 ANQGSEA. The CDR3 DNA follows: TGCAGCTCGGGACTGATTGGGGGTACGCAGTATTTT. It is translated as CSSGLIGGTQYF.

The CDR3 region is CASSFPSGELFF. CDR3 nucleotide sequence: TGTGCCAGCAGTTTTCCCTCGGGGGAGCTGTTTTTT. The chain combines TRBV27 with TRBJ2-2; no firm D call. The CDR3 contains 12 residues. Germline V gives CDR1 MNHEY, CDR2 SMNVEV (reference sequence). Trimming took off 3 bases at V and 8 bases at J, with 7 bases between the two ends.

The chain uses TRBV9 and TRBJ2-3; D call uncertain. CDR3 length: 14 amino acids. CDR1 is SGDLS, CDR2 YYNGEE, per germline. Trimming took off 4 bases at V and 0 bases at J, with 9 bases between the two ends. CDR3 in amino acids: CASSPLRSTDTQYF. The DNA of the CDR3 is TGTGCCAGCAGCCCGCTTCGGAGCACAGATACGCAGTATTTT.

The chain links TRBV30 to TRBJ2-4, with TRBD1 as a possible D gene (5 bases). Germline CDR1 is GTSNPN and CDR2 is SVGIG (reference sequence). The CDR3 has 15 residues. Deletions cut 0 bases from V and 0 bases from J, with 9 bases between. CDR3 sequence (DNA): TGTGCCTGGAGTGTAGGGGTCGCAGCCAAAAACATTCAGTACTTC. It specifies CAWSVGVAAKNIQYF.

The chain is built from TRBV6-5 and TRBJ2-5; TRBD1 agrees at 8 bases. The DNA end favors TRBJ2-7, so the J call may be wrong. The CDR3 runs 15 residues. The V gene's germline CDR1 is MNHEY and CDR2 SVGAGI. The CDR3 DNA reads as TGTGCCAGCAGTTACTCGGGGACAGGACTCTACGAGCAGTACTTC. Amino acid sequence: CASSYSGTGLYEQYF.

Regarding this clone: Other DNA sequences of this sample code for an identical CDR3. The rearrangement joins TRBV27 to TRBJ2-7, with 9 bases matching TRBD2. Trimming removed 6 bases from V and 4 bases from J; junction bases left unmatched: 4. The CDR3 runs 13 residues. Germline V gene sequence: CDR1 MNHEY, CDR2 SMNVEV (reference sequence). The CDR3 DNA sequence: TGTGCCAGCAGACTAGCGGGCGATTACGAGCAGTACTTC. Translating gives CASRLAGDYEQYF.

V usage is TRBV28 and J usage is TRBJ2-7; 10 bases agree with TRBD1. Germline V gene sequence: CDR1 MDHEN, CDR2 SYDVKM. V was pared by 5 bases and J by 5 bases, with 9 bases of the junction left unmatched. This CDR3 is 15 amino acids long. This CDR3 is CASSLTGTGVDEQYF. Written as DNA, the CDR3 is TGTGCCAGCAGTCTAACCGGGACAGGGGTCGACGAGCAGTACTTC. Full variable domain (outside the CDR3, taken from reference TRBV28 and TRBJ2-7): DVKVTQSSRYLVKRTGEKVFLECVQDMDHENMFWYRQDPGLGLRLIYFSYDVKMKEKGDIPEGYSVSREKKERFSLILESASTNQTSMYLCASSLTGTGVDEQYFGPGTRLTVT.

In regard to this clone: In the same sample, other DNA sequences code for this CDR3. The V and J genes are TRBV6-5 and TRBJ2-1, with TRBD1 matching 7 bases. The CDR3 is 15 residues long. Germline loops: CDR1 MNHEY, CDR2 SVGAGI. The J segment lost 3 bases and the V segment lost 6 bases, leaving 8 bases of the junction unmatched. The CDR3 is CASRMTGTDYNEQFF. The DNA of the CDR3 is TGTGCCAGCAGGATGACCGGGACAGACTACAATGAGCAGTTCTTC.

V and J are TRBV19 and TRBJ2-6; TRBD2 matches at 7 bases. Germline V gene lookup returns CDR1 LNHDA and CDR2 SQIVND (reference sequence). J was trimmed by 1 base and V by 5 bases; bases with no gene match: 8. This CDR3 comprises 17 residues. The DNA for the CDR3 is TGTGCCAGTAGTCCGGGAGGCAGTTTGTCTGGGGCCAACGTCCTGACTTTC. Its translation is CASSPGGSLSGANVLTF.

As for this clone: Other DNA sequences in the sample encode the same CDR3. The chain uses TRBV6-1 and TRBJ2-3, with 8 bases that match TRBD2. The CDR3 is 15 amino acids. V gave up 8 bases and J gave up 6 bases; unmatched junction bases: 13. In germline, CDR1 is MNHNS, CDR2 SASEGT. CDR3 loop: CASSTSGSLVDTQYF. The DNA of the CDR3 is TGTGCCAGCTCGACGAGCGGGAGTCTCGTCGATACGCAGTATTTT.

The rearrangement uses TRBV28 and TRBJ1-2, with D uncertain. Germline values: CDR1 MDHEN, CDR2 SYDVKM. V was pared by 3 bases and J by 2 bases, with 10 bases between. The CDR3 contains 14 residues. CDR3 region: CASSFSGENYGYTF. The CDR3 DNA sequence: TGTGCCAGCAGTTTTTCCGGGGAGAACTATGGCTACACCTTC.

The chain uses TRBV9 and TRBJ2-7; tentative D call: TRBD1 (6 bases). This CDR3 has 13 amino acids. The germline V gene encodes CDR1 SGDLS and CDR2 YYNGEE. V lost 4 bases to trimming and J lost 5 bases, with 13 bases between them. CDR3 coding DNA: TGTGCCAGCAGCTCGGACAGAGAGAACGAGCAGTACTTC. Its protein is CASSSDRENEQYF.

This chain connects TRBV5-1 to TRBJ2-4; maybe TRBD1 (6 bases). CDR3 length equals 17 residues. CDR1 and CDR2 from the germline V gene are SGHRS and YFSETQ. Trimming cost V 0 bases and J 5 bases, with 18 bases left between them. Here the CDR3 DNA reads TGCGCCAGCAGCTTGGGACCGGGACAAGGGGACGAAAACATTCAGTACTTC. Its translation is CASSLGPGQGDENIQYF.

V is TRBV19 and J is TRBJ1-2; no reliable D call. Deletions cut 7 bases from V and 1 base from J, with 10 bases between. This CDR3 contains 13 residues. Per the germline V gene, CDR1 is LNHDA and CDR2 is SQIVND (reference sequence). The CDR3 coding sequence is TGTGCCAGTATCGACGACAATAACTATGGCTACACCTTC. This encodes CASIDDNNYGYTF.

The CDR3 spells CAWTKDRGAYEQYF. CDR3 in DNA: TGTGCCTGGACGAAGGACAGGGGGGCCTACGAGCAGTACTTC. V usage is TRBV30 and J usage is TRBJ2-7; TRBD1 aligns across 10 bases. CDR1 and CDR2 (germline): GTSNPN, SVGIG (reference sequence). J gave up 2 bases and V 4 bases, and 5 bases lay outside the gene matches. This CDR3 comprises 14 residues.

The rearrangement links TRBV18 to TRBJ1-2; a weak D match, TRBD1 (6 bases). Germline CDR1 is KGHSH and CDR2 is LQKENI. Trimming removed 1 base from V and 8 bases from J, with 17 bases in between. The CDR3 has 15 residues. CDR3 protein: CASSPLVVRGAGYTF. In nucleotides, the CDR3 is TGTGCCAGCTCACCACTGGTGGTCAGGGGCGCGGGCTACACCTTC.

V is TRBV6-1 and J is TRBJ2-6; weak D call: TRBD1 (5 bases). Germline-derived CDR1 and CDR2 are MNHNS and SASEGT. The CDR3 runs 15 residues. Trimming shortened V by 6 bases and J by 2 bases, and 11 bases separated the two germline ends. The DNA of the CDR3 is TGTGCCAGCAGCAGATCGGACACTGGGGCCAACGTCCTGACTTTC. This codes for CASSRSDTGANVLTF.

This chain joins TRBV19 and TRBJ1-4; the D is unclear. The germline gives CDR1 LNHDA, CDR2 SQIVND (reference sequence). CDR3 length: 12 amino acids. V was pared by 7 bases and J by 7 bases, with 10 bases between. In nucleotides, the CDR3 is TGTGCCAGTACGTTCACCGGTGAAAAACTGTTTTTT. Amino acid sequence: CASTFTGEKLFF.

The V call is TRBV2, the J call TRBJ2-1; 7 bases align to TRBD2. V was clipped by 3 bases and J by 9 bases; unmatched bases: 14. The germline V gene encodes CDR1 SNHLY and CDR2 FYNNEI. The CDR3 sequence is 16 residues long. CDR3 amino acids: CASSEGLQGGSSEQFF. The CDR3 nucleotides read TGTGCCAGCAGTGAGGGTCTGCAGGGAGGGTCGAGTGAGCAGTTCTTC. The full variable domain, completed using reference TRBV2 and TRBJ2-1, is EPEVTQTPSHQVTQMGQEVILRCVPISNHLYFYWYRQILGQKVEFLVSFYNNEISEKSEIFDDQFSVERPDGSNFTLKIRSTKLEDSAMYFCASSEGLQGGSSEQFFGPGTRLTVL.

The J gene is TRBJ1-4, the V gene TRBV30; D not resolved. Germline V gene lookup returns CDR1 GTSNPN and CDR2 SVGIG (reference sequence). This CDR3 is 16 amino acids long. The V end lost 2 bases, the J end lost 8 bases, and 21 bases lay between the germline ends. CDR3: CAWSSPERGPGEKLFF. Here the CDR3 DNA reads TGTGCCTGGAGTTCCCCGGAGCGAGGCCCCGGGGAAAAACTGTTTTTT.

The chain employs TRBV25-1 and TRBJ2-1; unclear D gene. Trimming stripped 9 bases from V and 7 bases from J, with 22 bases between. This CDR3 region has 15 residues. Germline V lookup: CDR1 MGHDK, CDR2 SYGVNS. Here the CDR3 DNA reads TGTGCCAGTCGTACCCATGGCAGGCCTGGGAATGAGCAGTTCTTC. Its translation: CASRTHGRPGNEQFF.

CDR3 loop: CATQLGYSGSEAFF. For the CDR3, the DNA is TGCGCCACACAGCTTGGTTATTCGGGATCTGAAGCTTTCTTT. The chain has TRBV5-1 and TRBJ1-1, with D unresolved. This CDR3 is 14 amino acids long. Germline values: CDR1 SGHRS, CDR2 YFSETQ. Trimming stripped 9 bases from V and 6 bases from J, with 21 bases between.

This chain uses TRBV7-9 with TRBJ2-3, with TRBD2 identical over 10 bases. The CDR3 runs 15 residues. V lost 5 bases to trimming and J lost 5 bases; unmatched junction nucleotides: 7. CDR1 SEHNR and CDR2 FQNEAQ come from the germline V gene (reference sequence). The CDR3 is CASSASGSQIDTQYF. DNA for the CDR3: TGTGCCAGCAGCGCTAGCGGGAGTCAGATAGATACGCAGTATTTT.

The chain links TRBV19 to TRBJ1-5, with D tentatively TRBD1 (5 bases). The CDR3 has 15 residues. V lost 9 bases and J lost 4, with 19 bases in between. Germline V gives CDR1 LNHDA, CDR2 SQIVND (reference sequence). The CDR3 nucleotides are TGTGCCAGCCATCACGGGGGGGGAGAGAATCAGCCCCAGCATTTT. It is translated as CASHHGGGENQPQHF. Full variable domain (rest looked up from reference TRBV19 and TRBJ1-5): DGGITQSPKYLFRKEGQNVTLSCEQNLNHDAMYWYRQDPGQGLRLIYYSQIVNDFQKGDIAEGYSVSREKKESFPLTVTSAQKNPTAFYLCASHHGGGENQPQHFGDGTRLSIL.